The sequence of this T cell receptor (beta chain) was determined in a study of breast tumors, draining lymph nodes, adjacent tissues. V dropped 2 bases and J dropped 0 bases, with 16 bases sitting between them. There are 17 residues in the CDR3. Germline V gene lookup returns CDR1 SGHDN and CDR2 FVKESK. Whole-study findings and limits: Data only fit, rather than demonstrated, lymph node origin of most tumor T cells. Tumor TCR diversity was below lymph nodes but above nontumor tissue.

Only a few counts were recorded for this clonotype. What it recognizes is unknown. The lymph nodes were axillary draining lymph nodes from breast cancer patients. TCRdb independently ran MiXCR on the multiplex PCR reads; one entry per CDR3 protein. The sample shows nearly 110,000 distinct CDR3 sequences, under 40% of them seen only once. The chain has TRBV14 and TRBJ1-1, with D perhaps TRBD1 (5 bases). The receptor was isolated from a female donor with breast cancer. Some clones in this sample may be carry-over from other donors' samples. Material for sequencing was axillary lymph node tissue. The CDR3 region has the DNA TGTGCCAGCAGCCAATTACCTTCAGGGAACATGAACACTGAAGCTTTCTTT. It is translated as CASSQLPSGNMNTEAFF.